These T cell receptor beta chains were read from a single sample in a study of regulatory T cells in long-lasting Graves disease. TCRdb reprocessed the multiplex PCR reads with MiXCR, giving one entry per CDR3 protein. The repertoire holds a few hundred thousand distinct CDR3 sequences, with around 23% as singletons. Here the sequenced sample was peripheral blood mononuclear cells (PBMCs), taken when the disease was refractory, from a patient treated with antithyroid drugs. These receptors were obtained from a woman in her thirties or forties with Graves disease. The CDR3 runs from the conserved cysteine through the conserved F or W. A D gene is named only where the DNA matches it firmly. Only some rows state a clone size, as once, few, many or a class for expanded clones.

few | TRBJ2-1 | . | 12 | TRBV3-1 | TGTGCCAGCAGCCCTCTCGGGCAAGGGCAGTTCTTC | CASSPLGQGQFF
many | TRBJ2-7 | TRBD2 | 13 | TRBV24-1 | TGTGCCACAGGGACTAGCGGGCCGGGGGAGCAGTACTTC | CATGTSGPGEQYF
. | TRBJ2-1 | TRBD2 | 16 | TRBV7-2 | TGTGCCAGCAGCTTAGAGGCTCTAGCGGGAGCCAATGAGCAGTTCTTC | CASSLEALAGANEQFF
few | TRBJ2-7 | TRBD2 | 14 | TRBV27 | TGTGCCAGCACTAGAGCGGGATTACCCTACGAGCAGCACTTC | CASTRAGLPYEQHF
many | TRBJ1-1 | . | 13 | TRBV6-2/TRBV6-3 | TGTGCCAGCAGTTACGGAGGACGGGCTGAAGCTTTCTTT | CASSYGGRAEAFF
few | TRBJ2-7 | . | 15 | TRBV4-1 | TGCGCCAGCAGCCAAGACGGGGCGGGCCTCTACGAGCAGTACTTC | CASSQDGAGLYEQYF
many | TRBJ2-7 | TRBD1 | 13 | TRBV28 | TGTGCCAGCTGGGACAGGGGATCCTACGAGCAGTACTTC | CASWDRGSYEQYF
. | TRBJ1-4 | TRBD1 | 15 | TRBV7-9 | TGTGCCAGCAGCTTAGGGACAGGGGTTTACGAAAAACTGTTTTTT | CASSLGTGVYEKLFF
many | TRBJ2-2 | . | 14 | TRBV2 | TGTGCCAGCAGCCGGGACAAGAACACCGGGGAGCTGTTTTTT | CASSRDKNTGELFF
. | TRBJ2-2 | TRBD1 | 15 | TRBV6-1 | TGTGCCAGCAGCGACTACAGGGGGCGGACCGGGGAGCTGTTTTTT | CASSDYRGRTGELFF
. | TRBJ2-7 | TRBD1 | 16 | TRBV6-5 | TGTGCCAGCAGTTACTCGGGTGCAGGGGGCTCATACGAGCAGTACTTC | CASSYSGAGGSYEQYF
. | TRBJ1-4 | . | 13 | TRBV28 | TGTGCCAGTAGTGAAGCTTTTAATGAAGAACTGTTTTTT | CASSEAFNEELFF
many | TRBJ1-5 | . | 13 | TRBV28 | TGTGCCAGCAGCCATCAGTTGTCTCAGCCCCAGCATTTT | CASSHQLSQPQHF
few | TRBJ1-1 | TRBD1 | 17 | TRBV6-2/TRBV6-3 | TGTGCCAGCAGTTACTCGGCGAGGAACAGGGGTAGATTAGGGGCTTTCTTT | CASSYSARNRGRLGAFF
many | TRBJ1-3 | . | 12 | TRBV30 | TGTGCCTGGAGTGTTTCCGGAAACACCATATATTTT | CAWSVSGNTIYF
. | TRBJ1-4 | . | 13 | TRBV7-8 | TGTGCCAGCAGCGGAGCGGTCGGTGAAAAACTGTTTTTT | CASSGAVGEKLFF
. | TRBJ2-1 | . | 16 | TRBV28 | TGTGCCAGCAGACCTGGAGGGGGAGTGAGTTACAATGAGCAGTTCTTC | CASRPGGGVSYNEQFF
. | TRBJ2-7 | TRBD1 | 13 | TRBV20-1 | TGCAGTGCTAGAGGGACAGGGGGCTATGAGCAGTACTTC | CSARGTGGYEQYF
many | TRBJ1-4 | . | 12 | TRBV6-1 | TGTGCCAGCAGGCGGACCGAGTTGAAACTGTTTTTT | CASRRTELKLFF
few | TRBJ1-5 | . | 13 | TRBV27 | TGTGCCAGCAGTACTCGAACAGGGCTGCCCCAGCATTTT | CASSTRTGLPQHF
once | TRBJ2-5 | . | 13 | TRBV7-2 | TGTGCCAGCAGCTTATACATTGAGGAGACCCAGTACTTC | CASSLYIEETQYF
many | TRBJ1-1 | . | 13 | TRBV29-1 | TGCAGCGCCAGCGTATCTGGGAACACTGAAGCTTTCTTT | CSASVSGNTEAFF
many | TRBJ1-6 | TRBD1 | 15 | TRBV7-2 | TGTGCCAGCAGCTTAGTGGGACAGGGAGGTTCACCCCTCCACTTT | CASSLVGQGGSPLHF
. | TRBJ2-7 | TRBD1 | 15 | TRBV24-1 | TGTGCCACCAGTGATTCAACACAGGGGGCTTACGAGCAGTACTTC | CATSDSTQGAYEQYF
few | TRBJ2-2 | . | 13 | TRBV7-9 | TGTGCCAGGTCGGGACAGAACACCGGGGAGCTGTTTTTT | CARSGQNTGELFF
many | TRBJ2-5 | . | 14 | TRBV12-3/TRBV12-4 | TGTGCCAGCAGCCGTAGACACCACCAAGAGACCCAGTACTTC | CASSRRHHQETQYF
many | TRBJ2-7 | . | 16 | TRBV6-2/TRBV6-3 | TGTGCCAGCAGTTACACCTTCGGGACGGCGAGCTACGAGCAGTACTTC | CASSYTFGTASYEQYF
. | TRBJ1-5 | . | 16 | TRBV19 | TGTGCCAGTAGTGTCCTGGGGAAGACTAGCAATCAGCCCCAGCATTTT | CASSVLGKTSNQPQHF
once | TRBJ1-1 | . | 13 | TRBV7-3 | TGTGCCAGCAGCTTAAATGGTGCGGGTGAAGCTTTCTTT | CASSLNGAGEAFF
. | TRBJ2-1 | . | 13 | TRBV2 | TGTGCCAGCAGTGCCCCGGGGCAAAATGAGCAGTTCTTC | CASSAPGQNEQFF
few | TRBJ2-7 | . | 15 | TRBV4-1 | TGCGCCAGCAGCCAAGATCGGCTAGTGGATTATGAGCAGTACTTC | CASSQDRLVDYEQYF
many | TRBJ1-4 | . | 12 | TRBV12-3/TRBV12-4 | TGTGCCAGCAGTTTGGAGGGTGAAAAACTGTTTTTT | CASSLEGEKLFF
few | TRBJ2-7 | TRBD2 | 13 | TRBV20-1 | TGCAGTGCTAGAGCGAGCGGGATGTACGAGCAGTACTTC | CSARASGMYEQYF
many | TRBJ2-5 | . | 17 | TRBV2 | TGTGCCAGCAGTGACTTCCCCAGGCCTTTCGGGCAAGAGACCCAGTACTTC | CASSDFPRPFGQETQYF
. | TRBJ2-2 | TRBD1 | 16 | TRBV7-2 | TGTGCCAGCAGCTCGAGGGACAGGGGGATACCCGGGGAGCTGTTTTTT | CASSSRDRGIPGELFF
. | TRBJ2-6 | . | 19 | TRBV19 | TGTGCCAGTAGTTCCTCCCCTTGGGGGGCTGGTTCTGGGGCCAACGTCCTGACTTTC | CASSSSPWGAGSGANVLTF
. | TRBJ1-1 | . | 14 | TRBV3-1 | TGTGCCAGCAGCCAAGCTGGCAGGAACCCTGAAGCTTTCTTT | CASSQAGRNPEAFF
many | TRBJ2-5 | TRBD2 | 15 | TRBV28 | TGTGCCAGCAGTTTTACTAGCGGGAGACAAGAGACCCAGTACTTC | CASSFTSGRQETQYF
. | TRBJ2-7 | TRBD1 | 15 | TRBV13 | TGTGCCAGCAGCCTGGGGGGACAGGGACTCCAAGAGCAGTACTTC | CASSLGGQGLQEQYF
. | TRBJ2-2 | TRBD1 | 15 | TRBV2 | TGTGCCAGCAGTTATACAGGGGGCTTGCCCGGGGAGCTGTTTTTT | CASSYTGGLPGELFF